The count of the clone carrying this T cell receptor beta chain is one. Its antigen is still unknown. The data stem from a study of OX40 agonist ivuxolimab in advanced cancers. The V end lost 4 bases, the J end lost 4 bases, and 11 bases lay between the germline ends. The CDR3 contains 13 residues. CDR1 is SGHTA and CDR2 is FQGNSA in the germline V gene. Study results and limitations: Mean expanded clone counts were higher in CD8+ than CD4+ T cells. Relatively little clonal expansion, among the lowest observed, appeared in partial responders at 0.1-3.0 mg/kg.

This table comes from immunoSEQ multiplex PCR, and its TCRdb copy is limited to in-frame clones, with some not included. This sample has 77,000 or so clones, with 90% found just once. The sequence came from an adult with an advanced solid tumor such as melanoma, head and neck, liver or kidney cancer. The V gene is TRBV7-2, the J gene TRBJ2-7, with D unresolved. Material: CD4+ or CD8+ T cells sorted from blood, obtained in a trial of the OX40 agonist ivuxolimab. CDR3 in amino acids: CASSSILTYEQYF. The CDR3, as DNA: TGTGCCAGCAGCTCAATTCTTACGTACGAGCAGTACTTC.